The clone carrying this TCR beta chain was detected many times. No antigen is known for it. Listed TCR primers and previously described methods were used for bulk TCR libraries. TCRdb independently ran MiXCR on the PCR reads; one entry per CDR3 protein. This table has about 320,000 distinct CDR3 sequences, around 21% appearing once. This record comes from a study of molecular identifiers for immune sequencing clone quantification. Study-wide findings and caveats: Clones that exceeded 20 RNA copies held over 99% of effector molecules, yet under 1% in naive cells.

V was clipped by 0 bases and J by 0 bases, with 12 bases between them. Germline CDR1 is MGHRA and CDR2 is YSYEKL. The CDR3 runs to 18 residues. The specimen was naive CD8+ T cells from blood, with Jurkat cell RNA spiked in. Subset reported: FACS-sorted CD8+CD4-CCR7+CD45RA+ naive T cells. The receptor was derived from a human donor in good health. Some libraries in this study had Jurkat cell RNA spiked in. The V call is TRBV4-1, the J call TRBJ1-6; D gene uncertain. The CDR3 loop is CASSQDRRASSYNSPLHF. The CDR3 coding sequence is TGCGCCAGCAGCCAAGATAGGAGGGCGAGCTCCTATAATTCACCCCTCCACTTT.